The 3 T cell receptor beta chains listed next were all sequenced from one sample in a study of blood T cell repertoires in COVID-19. Generated by immunoSEQ multiplex PCR, the TCRdb table keeps only in-frame clones and is missing some. The sample has tens of thousands of clones; around 81% are singletons. Material for sequencing was peripheral blood. The receptors were gathered from a human donor in a cohort sampled during active COVID-19.

The chain employs TRBV15 and TRBJ2-5; 8 bases agree with TRBD1. This CDR3 has 15 amino acids. The junction had 5 bases not matched to a gene; V was cut back by 0 bases and J by 5 bases. The germline gives CDR1 LNHNV, CDR2 YYDKDF (reference sequence). This CDR3 reads CATSRDQGARETQYF. The CDR3 coding sequence is TGTGCCACCAGCAGAGATCAGGGGGCTAGGGAGACCCAGTACTTC.

This clone was detected once. The CDR3 nucleotides are TGTGCCAGCAGCGTAGGAACTAGCGGGGCGAGCACAGATACGCAGTATTTT. It translates to CASSVGTSGASTDTQYF. The chain is built from TRBV9 and TRBJ2-3; 10 positions agree with TRBD2. The CDR3 has 17 residues. V lost 0 bases and J lost 0; bases outside the gene matches: 4. Germline V CDR1 and CDR2: SGDLS, YYNGEE.

This rearrangement joins TRBV6-7 to TRBJ2-7; no clear D. TRBV6-7 carries the ORF label, with uncertain function. The CDR3 loop spans 16 amino acids. The V end lost 0 bases, the J end lost 1 base, and 13 bases lay between the germline ends. CDR3: CASSYSLAGLSYEQYF. The CDR3 region has the DNA TGTGCCAGCAGTTACTCCTTGGCAGGTCTTTCCTACGAGCAGTACTTC.